Sequencing of this TCR beta chain was carried out in a study of cytomegalovirus exposure and HLA in healthy donors. 13 Jbeta primers and 60 Vbeta primers were used for the PCR. Original analysis: Later, an analysis found approximately 80 million unique TCR beta chains, and roughly 10 million of these were shared. Data came from immunoSEQ multiplex PCR; TCRdb stores just in-frame clones and leaves some out. For V, J and clone size, that table is used; D and trimming come from the DNA. This table has about 98,000 clones, 81% appearing once. With respect to this clone: Antigen: not known.

After removal of 4 bases from V and 6 bases from J, the junction contained 15 bases not matched to a gene. CDR1 and CDR2 from the germline V gene are SQVTM and ANQGSEA. CDR3 length equals 15 residues. Study results and limitations: Earlier findings revealed that most TCR beta V segments proved productive either about 87% or about 30% of the time. In a later analysis, CMV-associated beta chains were mostly HLA-associated, it appeared.

J is TRBJ2-7 and V is TRBV29-1; TRBD2 aligns across 7 bases. This sequence originates from a man between 35 and 55 years old in good health and CMV-seronegative. Input material: PBMCs. The CDR3 region is CSVGGTTSGIREQYF. Written as DNA, the CDR3 is TGCAGCGTTGGGGGGACTACATCAGGGATCCGCGAGCAGTACTTC.